Included here is one TCR beta chain sequence, with context. The data were produced by immunoSEQ multiplex PCR, yet TCRdb's version contains in-frame clones alone and is incomplete. This table has some 270,000 clones, around 85% appearing once. The CDR3 consists of 13 residues. J was trimmed by 10 bases and V by 3 bases; bases with no gene match: 5. Germline CDR1 and CDR2: GTSNPN and SVGIG (reference sequence). This specimen belongs to a study of Ad26.COV2.S vaccination and SARS-CoV-2 variants. Treatment meaning: around 19 received Ad26.COV2.S at low or high dose, single or two shots; several received placebo; per-sample allocation not given. Sampling was performed 63 days after the first vaccine or placebo injection.

The sequence derives from a person aged 18-60 years who received the Ad26.COV2.S COVID-19 vaccine or a placebo. Material: peripheral blood, obtained in a trial of Ad26.COV2.S vaccine versus placebo. The rearrangement joins TRBV30 to TRBJ1-6, with 8 bases that match TRBD1. CDR3 DNA sequence: TGTGCCTGGAGAGGACAGGGTCTGTCACCCCTCCACTTT. It is translated as CAWRGQGLSPLHF.